This T cell receptor beta chain comes out of a study of blood T cell repertoires in COVID-19. Study details: T cells, B-cell-depleted T cells, or PBMCs supplied cDNA or gDNA.

In Seattle, patients joined the study during active infection and were tracked longitudinally. This table comes from immunoSEQ multiplex PCR, and its TCRdb copy is limited to in-frame clones, with some not included. The profile shows 400,000 to 450,000 clones, 70% to 90% of them singletons. Germline lookup yields CDR1 WSHSY and CDR2 SAAADI. The V gene end was trimmed by 6 bases and the J gene end by 4 bases; junction bases not matched to a gene: 7. The CDR3 spans 14 residues. This receptor was obtained from a man in his late teens or twenties with COVID-19, enrolled during active disease. V is TRBV10-2 and J is TRBJ1-1; 8 bases match TRBD1. Sequencing input: peripheral blood. CDR3 bases: TGCGCCAGCAGGAAAGGACAGGGTATCACTGAAGCTTTCTTT. This gives the protein CASRKGQGITEAFF.